This is a list of T cell receptor beta chains from one sample in a study of shared clonotypes between healthy human individuals. The table came from immunoSEQ multiplex PCR; TCRdb's copy has only in-frame clones and leaves some out. This table holds approximately 2,000,000 clones, around 93% found once. The source material was naive CD8+ T cells from PBMCs. The origin of the receptors is a man aged 18-30 years in good health. Some clones in this sample may be carry-over from other donors' samples. The CDR3 runs from the conserved cysteine through the conserved F or W. The order of the fields is V gene, D gene, clone size, J gene, CDR3 DNA, CDR3 protein. D genes are given only for firm matches. Rows give clone size only sometimes, using once, few, many, or a class for an expanded clone.

V: TRBV27
D: TRBD1
size: once
J: TRBJ2-7
DNA: TGTGCCAGCAGCGACAGGGAAGAGGTTTACGAGCAGTACTTC
CDR3: CASSDREEVYEQYF

V: TRBV29-1
D: .
size: few
J: TRBJ1-1
DNA: TGCAGCTCCCGGCAAACTGAAGCTTTCTTT
CDR3: CSSRQTEAFF

V: TRBV28
D: .
size: once
J: TRBJ2-2
DNA: TGTGCCAGCAGCCGTGGACTCACGGGAGGGGAGCTGTTTTTT
CDR3: CASSRGLTGGELFF

V: TRBV28
D: .
size: .
J: TRBJ1-5
DNA: TGTGCCAGCAGTCCCCGTTTGGATCAGCCCCAGCATTTT
CDR3: CASSPRLDQPQHF

V: TRBV7-2
D: .
size: .
J: TRBJ2-1
DNA: TGTGCCAGCAGTCCTGCTGCAGGTGGCTACAATGAGCAGTTCTTC
CDR3: CASSPAAGGYNEQFF

V: TRBV5-4
D: .
size: .
J: TRBJ2-3
DNA: TGTGCCAGCAGCCTGGGTTGGGGTAGCGGAAGACCAGATACGCAGTATTTT
CDR3: CASSLGWGSGRPDTQYF

V: TRBV4-1
D: TRBD1
size: .
J: TRBJ2-7
DNA: TGCGCCAGCAGCCAAGAAACAGGGGCCTCCTACGAGCAGTACTTC
CDR3: CASSQETGASYEQYF

V: TRBV25-1
D: TRBD2
size: .
J: TRBJ2-3
DNA: TGTGCCAACGCGGGGACTAGGGAGACAGATACGCAGTATTTT
CDR3: CANAGTRETDTQYF

V: TRBV6-6
D: .
size: .
J: TRBJ2-1
DNA: TGTGCCAGCAGTTACTCAGGGGCTGAGCAGTTCTTC
CDR3: CASSYSGAEQFF

V: TRBV29-1
D: .
size: .
J: TRBJ2-1
DNA: TGCAGCGTTGAATTGGTCTCGTACAATGAGCAGTTCTTC
CDR3: CSVELVSYNEQFF

V: TRBV28
D: .
size: once
J: TRBJ2-2
DNA: TGTGCCAGCAGTCCCCGTGTCGGGGAGCTGTTTTTT
CDR3: CASSPRVGELFF

V: TRBV19
D: .
size: .
J: TRBJ2-2
DNA: TGTGCCAGTAGTGGTTTAGGACAACGGACATTCGCGAACACCGGGGAGCTGTTTTTT
CDR3: CASSGLGQRTFANTGELFF

V: TRBV28
D: TRBD1
size: once
J: TRBJ2-7
DNA: TGTGCCAGCAACATCCCGACAGGGAGCGAGCAGTACTTC
CDR3: CASNIPTGSEQYF

V: TRBV11-1
D: .
size: .
J: TRBJ2-2
DNA: TGTGCCAGCAGCTTGACAGGAGTCTCCGGGGAGCTGTTTTTT
CDR3: CASSLTGVSGELFF

V: TRBV27
D: .
size: .
J: TRBJ1-5
DNA: TGTGCCAGCAGTTTATTCAGCAATCAGCCCCAGCATTTT
CDR3: CASSLFSNQPQHF

V: TRBV28
D: .
size: once
J: TRBJ2-7
DNA: TGTGCCAGCAACTCTGACCGGGGCGCAGGATCTGGGCAGTACTTC
CDR3: CASNSDRGAGSGQYF

V: TRBV29-1
D: TRBD1
size: .
J: TRBJ2-3
DNA: TGCAGCGTTGAAGGGACCCCTATCCAGGGGGCCTCCTCAGATACGCAGTATTTT
CDR3: CSVEGTPIQGASSDTQYF

V: TRBV5-4
D: .
size: .
J: TRBJ1-1
DNA: TGTGCCAGCAGCTTGGGGGATCGGGGAGCTTTCTTT
CDR3: CASSLGDRGAFF

V: TRBV5-4
D: TRBD2
size: .
J: TRBJ2-1
DNA: TGTGCCAGCAGCTTCATCCAGCGGGAGGGCAATGAGCAGTTCTTC
CDR3: CASSFIQREGNEQFF